One sample yielded the 24 T cell receptor beta chains listed below, sequenced in a study of identical twins (dated by TCRdb to about 2016). Libraries were constructed by 5' RACE. For sequencing, an Illumina HiSeq 2000 was employed. TCRdb itself trimmed the public reads at Q25 with fastp, ran MiXCR and retained productive beta chains. Rows are unified per CDR3 protein, each entry keeping the most common DNA and genes. The sample contains hundreds of thousands of distinct CDR3 sequences, 6% to 6.5% of them found a single time. In total, the top ten clones hold 1.5% to 2% of the sample. The specimen was naive T cells sorted from blood. Reading the label with the study, this specimen's cell subset or site is: cells isolated with a human naive T-cell isolation kit. These receptors all stem from a man between 18 and 35 years old in good health.

The table lists this clonotype with a few counts. V gene TRBV7-9 combines with J gene TRBJ2-7; 10 bases are a match to TRBD1. The CDR3 sequence is 14 residues long. Per the germline V gene, CDR1 is SEHNR and CDR2 is FQNEAQ (reference sequence). With V trimmed by 7 bases and J by 3 bases, 6 bases remained unmatched. The CDR3 loop reads CASTKGTGVYEQYF. CDR3 nucleotides: TGTGCCAGCACCAAAGGGACAGGGGTCTACGAGCAGTACTTC.

Here the CDR3 reads CASSPQTGSIQPQHF. CDR3 bases: TGTGCCAGCTCACCACAAACAGGGAGTATTCAGCCCCAGCATTTT. The rearrangement uses TRBV18 and TRBJ1-5; D is possibly TRBD1 (6 bases). V lost 1 base to trimming and J lost 6 bases, with 13 bases between them. CDR1 and CDR2 from the germline V gene are KGHSH and LQKENI. CDR3 length equals 15 residues.

The chain links TRBV20-1 to TRBJ2-6, with a weak D call TRBD1 (5 bases). The V gene lost 1 base and the J gene lost 0 bases, with 7 bases spanning the gap. The germline CDR1 and CDR2 sequences are DFQATT and SNEGSKA (reference sequence). The CDR3 is made up of 15 amino acids. Here the CDR3 DNA reads TGCAGTGCTAGAGGACAGTACTCTGGGGCCAACGTCCTGACTTTC. Translated, it gives CSARGQYSGANVLTF.

This clonotype was recorded many times. The J gene is TRBJ2-1, the V gene TRBV9, with a tentative D call TRBD2 (6 bases). Deletions cut 0 bases from V and 5 bases from J, with 12 bases between. CDR3 length: 15 residues. CDR1 is SGDLS and CDR2 is YYNGEE in the germline V gene. Here the CDR3 DNA reads TGTGCCAGCAGCGTAGGAGCTAGCGATCACAATGAGCAGTTCTTC. Its protein product is CASSVGASDHNEQFF.

Many counts were recorded for this clonotype. V and J are TRBV29-1 and TRBJ2-1; possibly TRBD2 for D (6 bases). The germline gives CDR1 SQVTM, CDR2 ANQGSEA. Trimming took off 6 bases at V and 9 bases at J, with 12 bases between the two ends. The CDR3 loop spans 11 amino acids. CDR3 amino acids: CSVLLAPEQFF. The CDR3 DNA reads as TGCAGCGTCTTACTAGCACCTGAGCAGTTCTTC.

This clonotype occurred a few times. The chain carries TRBV30 and TRBJ2-2; a possible D gene is TRBD1 (5 bases). Germline-derived CDR1 and CDR2 are GTSNPN and SVGIG (reference sequence). V was trimmed by 0 bases and J by 4 bases, leaving 12 bases between them. CDR3 length: 15 residues. The CDR3 DNA sequence: TGTGCCTGGAGTGTTCAGGGCGTGATCACCGGGGAGCTGTTTTTT. This translates into CAWSVQGVITGELFF.

This clonotype came up a few times. V and J are TRBV5-6 and TRBJ2-2, with 8 bases aligning to TRBD1. CDR3 length equals 16 residues. In germline, CDR1 is SGHDT, CDR2 YYEEEE. The V and J ends lost 4 bases and 8 bases, in that order; junction bases with no gene match: 13. The CDR3 DNA reads as TGTGCCAGCAGCATGCCACAGGGGGAGGCCAAGGGGGAGCTGTTTTTT. It is translated as CASSMPQGEAKGELFF.

This clonotype was seen ten or more times. This chain uses TRBV5-5 with TRBJ2-1; 9 positions match TRBD2. From germline, CDR1 is SGHKS and CDR2 YYEKEE (reference sequence). The CDR3 is 16 amino acids. After removal of 4 bases from V and 6 bases from J, the junction contained 11 bases not matched to a gene. This CDR3 reads CASSLWQGGRANEQFF. The DNA for the CDR3 is TGTGCCAGCAGCCTCTGGCAGGGCGGGAGGGCCAATGAGCAGTTCTTC.

This clonotype was counted between two and nine times. This chain uses TRBV20-1 with TRBJ1-1, with no clear D. CDR1 and CDR2 from the germline V gene are DFQATT and SNEGSKA (reference sequence). Trimming took off 5 bases at V and 5 bases at J, with 15 bases between the two ends. The CDR3 extends over 13 amino acids. This chain's CDR3 is CSAERFGLTEAFF. In DNA form, the CDR3 reads TGCAGTGCTGAAAGGTTTGGGCTGACTGAAGCTTTCTTT.

This clonotype occurred many times. V is TRBV25-1 and J is TRBJ2-3, with D unclear. The ends were cut back, 3 bases at V and 2 bases at J, with 6 bases in the middle. Germline V lookup: CDR1 MGHDK, CDR2 SYGVNS. The CDR3 spans 13 residues. The CDR3 reads CASSDPYTDTQYF. CDR3 nucleotide sequence: TGTGCCAGCAGTGATCCATACACAGATACGCAGTATTTT.

This clonotype was counted ten times or more. This rearrangement joins TRBV18 to TRBJ2-7; D ambiguous. Trimming took off 0 bases at V and 2 bases at J, with 8 bases between the two ends. Germline V gene data show CDR1 as KGHSH and CDR2 as LQKENI. The CDR3 totals 14 residues. CDR3 sequence (DNA): TGTGCCAGCTCACCACCGGGTCTAACCTACGAGCAGTACTTC. Amino acid sequence: CASSPPGLTYEQYF. The variable domain in full, completed from reference TRBV18 and TRBJ2-7, reads NAGVMQNPRHLVRRRGQEARLRCSPMKGHSHVYWYRQLPEEGLKFMVYLQKENIIDESGMPKERFSAEFPKEGPSILRIQQVVRGDSAAYFCASSPPGLTYEQYFGPGTRLTVT.

This clonotype was recorded at least ten times. The chain has TRBV12-3 or TRBV12-4 and TRBJ1-6; TRBD1 agrees at 7 bases. CDR3 length: 17 residues. The ends lost 2 bases at V and 10 bases at J; junction bases unmatched: 14. CDR3 nucleotides: TGTGCCAGCAGTTTAAAGATGGGAGACAGGGCAAGATCACCCCTCCACTTT. Translation: CASSLKMGDRARSPLHF.

This clonotype occurred a few times. The chain recombines TRBV7-8 with TRBJ2-7, with 7 bases fitting TRBD1. The junction had 6 bases not matched to a gene; V was cut back by 4 bases and J by 0 bases. CDR3 size: 15 residues. CDR1 and CDR2 (germline): SGHVS, FQNEAQ. CDR3 protein: CASSSDRRSSYEQYF. The DNA for the CDR3 is TGTGCCAGCAGCTCGGACAGGAGAAGCTCCTACGAGCAGTACTTC.

The chain links TRBV30 to TRBJ2-7; no definite D call. The CDR3 is 11 residues long. Germline V lookup: CDR1 GTSNPN, CDR2 SVGIG (reference sequence). Trimming pared 8 bases from V and 2 bases from J, leaving 10 bases between. Here the CDR3 reads CAGGRTYEQYF. The DNA for the CDR3 is TGTGCCGGTGGACGGACCTACGAGCAGTACTTC.

There are many counts of this clonotype. The CDR3 DNA follows: TGCGCCAGCAGCCAGGCGTTAGGGACGATGGAGGAAAAACTGTTTTTT. This encodes CASSQALGTMEEKLFF. The J gene is TRBJ1-4, the V gene TRBV4-3; the D gene is possibly TRBD1 (5 bases). Between the trimmed V and J ends, which lost 3 bases and 8 bases, there was a span of 19 bases. Germline V gene data show CDR1 as LGHNA and CDR2 as YSLEER. The CDR3 runs to 16 residues.

This clonotype occurred many times. V gene TRBV29-1 combines with J gene TRBJ2-2; D gene uncertain. CDR1 SQVTM and CDR2 ANQGSEA come from the germline V gene. The CDR3 loop spans 13 amino acids. The V end was cut by 5 bases, the J end by 3 bases, with 10 bases between. CDR3 sequence (DNA): TGCAGCGTTTCCGGAGCCTACACCGGGGAGCTGTTTTTT. It specifies CSVSGAYTGELFF.

V is TRBV7-6 and J is TRBJ2-1, with 14 bases identical to TRBD2. With V trimmed by 2 bases and J by 3 bases, 9 bases remained unmatched. This CDR3 spans 19 amino acids. Per germline, CDR1 SGHVS and CDR2 FNYEAQ. In nucleotides, the CDR3 is TGTGCCAGCAGCTTACCCCGGGGACTAGCGGGAGTTAACTACAATGAGCAGTTCTTC. Protein product: CASSLPRGLAGVNYNEQFF. The entire variable domain, with the rest obtained from reference TRBV7-6 and TRBJ2-1, is as follows: GAGVSQSPRYKVTKRGQDVALRCDPISGHVSLYWYRQALGQGPEFLTYFNYEAQQDKSGLPNDRFSAERPEGSISTLTIQRTEQRDSAMYRCASSLPRGLAGVNYNEQFFGPGTRLTVL.

The V gene is TRBV18, the J gene TRBJ2-1; the D gene is possibly TRBD2 (5 bases). The CDR3 length is 14 residues. Germline V lookup: CDR1 KGHSH, CDR2 LQKENI. The ends were cut back, 6 bases at V and 6 bases at J, with 15 bases in the middle. The CDR3 region has the DNA TGTGCCAGCTCCCGCGATACTCGGGGCAATGAGCAGTTCTTC. This gives the protein CASSRDTRGNEQFF.

This clonotype was seen many times. The V and J genes are TRBV10-3 and TRBJ2-7, with D uncertain. The V and J ends lost 8 bases and 4 bases respectively, with 0 bases between them. Germline CDR1 is ENHRY and CDR2 is SYGVKD. This CDR3 contains 8 residues. The CDR3 DNA sequence: TGTGCCATCTACGAGCAGTACGTC. It encodes CAIYEQYV.

The rearrangement joins TRBV28 to TRBJ1-5, with D hard to call. CDR1 MDHEN and CDR2 SYDVKM come from the germline V gene. The CDR3 loop spans 15 amino acids. Trimming pared 6 bases from V and 5 bases from J, leaving 17 bases between. The CDR3 region has the DNA TGTGCCAGCAGAGGAGACACGGTGCGGGATCAGCCCCAGCATTTT. This translates into CASRGDTVRDQPQHF.

There are a few counts of this clonotype. J is TRBJ1-5 and V is TRBV20-1, with 10 bases identical to TRBD1. CDR1 and CDR2 (germline): DFQATT, SNEGSKA (reference sequence). The CDR3 has 14 amino acids. J lost 9 bases, V lost 5 bases, and 10 bases had no gene match. In DNA form, the CDR3 reads TGCAGTGCTCGCAGCGGGACAGGGGATTGGCCCCAGCATTTT. This sequence encodes CSARSGTGDWPQHF.

This clonotype appeared many times. J is TRBJ2-4 and V is TRBV12-3 or TRBV12-4, with D uncertain. V was cut by 3 bases and J by 5 bases, with 11 bases left in between. This CDR3 contains 14 residues. The CDR3 DNA is TGTGCCAGCAGTTTGTCATTCTCGGAAAACATTCAGTACTTC. Residues: CASSLSFSENIQYF.

The CDR3 sequence: CASTTRRLSTDTQYF. The CDR3 DNA sequence: TGTGCCAGCACCACTAGGAGGTTGAGCACAGATACGCAGTATTTT. This sequence joins TRBV5-6 and TRBJ2-3; D perhaps matches TRBD2 (5 bases). The CDR3 covers 15 residues. The germline V and J ends were trimmed by 6 bases and 0 bases, with 14 bases remaining between them. In germline, CDR1 is SGHDT, CDR2 YYEEEE.

To note about this clonotype: As the CDR3 is not closed by the conserved phenylalanine or tryptophan, this likely results from a read error. This chain connects TRBV20-1 to TRBJ1-5; 7 bases match TRBD1. This CDR3 is 16 amino acids long. V lost 2 bases and J lost 4; bases outside the gene matches: 11. The germline V gene encodes CDR1 DFQATT and CDR2 SNEGSKA (reference sequence). This CDR3 reads CSARPTSQGPNQPQHL. The DNA of the CDR3 is TGCAGTGCTAGACCAACATCACAGGGGCCTAATCAGCCCCAGCATCTT.